This record covers a single T cell receptor beta chain. The sample belongs to a study of blood T cell repertoires in COVID-19. Enrollees, roughly 18 to 89 years old, lived in approximately 25 US areas. The data were produced by immunoSEQ multiplex PCR, yet TCRdb's version contains in-frame clones alone and is incomplete. Of around 300,000 clones detected, about nine tenths appear once; the ten largest clones hold roughly a tenth. V lost 1 base, J lost 6 bases, and 4 bases lay in between. The CDR3 extends over 12 amino acids. CDR1 and CDR2 (germline): LGHDT, YNNKEL (reference sequence). The sequencing sample was made of PBMCs or T cells enriched from blood (not recorded which). The TCR sequence derives from a woman aged 30 to 39 who had recovered from COVID-19. The chain is built from TRBV3-1 (or the pseudogene TRBV3-2) and TRBJ1-5, with no clear D. CDR3 protein: CASSQGSQPQHF. DNA for the CDR3: TGTGCCAGCAGCCAAGGGAGTCAGCCCCAGCATTTT.